This entry lists 14 T cell receptor beta chains sequenced from one sample in a study of post-analysis software for immune sequencing data. Regarding the study as a whole: TRBV5-6, TRBV5-1 and TRBV20-1 were among roughly five TRBV segments more frequent in patients than controls.

Included in the TCR beta cDNA libraries were unique molecular identifiers. TCRdb called the PCR reads again in MiXCR, with one record for every CDR3 protein. The data contain hundreds of thousands of distinct CDR3 sequences, 55% to 70% of them singletons. Antigens for these TCRs are unknown. Sequencing was performed on blood. The receptors here all came from a girl aged 2-9 years with multiple sclerosis.

This clonotype occurred once. The rearrangement uses TRBV7-8 and TRBJ2-1; D remains unclear. Germline-derived CDR1 and CDR2 are SGHVS and FQNEAQ. The CDR3 length is 13 residues. The germline V and J ends were trimmed by 8 bases and 3 bases, with 11 bases remaining between them. CDR3 DNA: TGTGCCAGCCATTCTCCTCTCTACAATGAGCAGTTCTTC. This sequence encodes CASHSPLYNEQFF.

The chain joins TRBV15 to TRBJ1-6, with no clear D. CDR3 length: 12 amino acids. Germline values: CDR1 LNHNV, CDR2 YYDKDF (reference sequence). Trimming pared 5 bases from V and 7 bases from J, leaving 6 bases between. CDR3 bases: TGTGCCACCAGCGGCAGCAATTCACCCCTCCACTTT. It is translated as CATSGSNSPLHF.

V and J are TRBV29-1 and TRBJ2-1; no firm D call. Germline V lookup: CDR1 SQVTM, CDR2 ANQGSEA. The CDR3 runs 10 residues. Trimming stripped 1 base from V and 13 bases from J, with 8 bases between. The CDR3 sequence is CSVEGTHQFF. The CDR3 DNA reads as TGCAGCGTTGAAGGGACCCACCAGTTCTTC.

This chain connects TRBV20-1 to TRBJ2-1; D uncertain. Germline loops: CDR1 DFQATT, CDR2 SNEGSKA (reference sequence). CDR3 length: 12 amino acids. Trimming took off 2 bases at V and 5 bases at J, with 7 bases between the two ends. CDR3: CSARTEDNEQFF. DNA of the CDR3: TGCAGTGCTAGAACAGAGGACAATGAGCAGTTCTTC.

The gene calls are TRBV4-1 and TRBJ2-7, with 9 bases lining up with TRBD2. Losses at the gene ends were 1 base for V and 5 bases for J; bases not matched to a gene: 9. The CDR3 is 16 residues long. CDR1 is MGHRA and CDR2 is YSYEKL in the germline V gene. The CDR3 protein is CASSQALSVAGDEQYF. CDR3 sequence (DNA): TGCGCCAGCAGCCAAGCTCTCTCAGTAGCGGGAGACGAGCAGTACTTC.

V and J are TRBV5-1 and TRBJ1-4; D is ambiguous. The germline V and J ends were trimmed by 0 bases and 8 bases, with 14 bases remaining between them. Germline lookup yields CDR1 SGHRS and CDR2 YFSETQ. The CDR3 contains 15 residues. CDR3: CASSLVTPEGEKLFF. For the CDR3, the DNA is TGCGCCAGCAGCTTGGTGACGCCCGAAGGGGAAAAACTGTTTTTT.

The chain is built from TRBV29-1 and TRBJ2-1; a possible D gene is TRBD1 (5 bases). Looked up from germline, CDR1 is SQVTM and CDR2 is ANQGSEA. The CDR3 has 13 residues. V gave up 4 bases and J gave up 4 bases, with 11 bases separating them. The CDR3 is CSVGRTNYNEQFF. The CDR3 coding sequence is TGCAGCGTTGGCAGGACAAATTACAATGAGCAGTTCTTC.

This rearrangement joins TRBV20-1 to TRBJ1-1, with unresolved D. V lost 0 bases and J 1 base, leaving 12 bases between the germline ends. In germline, CDR1 is DFQATT, CDR2 SNEGSKA (reference sequence). CDR3 length: 15 residues. The CDR3 DNA reads as TGCAGTGCTAGAGATTGGTTTGAGGAGAACACTGAAGCTTTCTTT. This sequence encodes CSARDWFEENTEAFF.

Comment on this clonotype: The junction departs from germline at one end; a sequencing error may be responsible. The chain carries TRBV7-3 and TRBJ2-1; the D gene is possibly TRBD2 (6 bases). Germline lookup yields CDR1 SGHTA and CDR2 FQGTGA. This CDR3 has 17 residues. The CDR3 DNA follows: TGTGCCAGCAGCTTAACGTGGTCGAGACTAGATTACAATGAGCACTTCTTC. Amino acids: CASSLTWSRLDYNEHFF. The full variable domain, rest sourced from reference TRBV7-3 and TRBJ2-1, is GAGVSQTPSNKVTEKGKYVELRCDPISGHTALYWYRQSLGQGPEFLIYFQGTGAADDSGLPNDRFFAVRPEGSVSTLKIQRTERGDSAVYLCASSLTWSRLDYNEHFFGPGTRLTVL.

In its sample, this clonotype was seen a few times. The chain recombines TRBV12-3 or TRBV12-4 with TRBJ1-4, with D possibly TRBD1 on 5 matching bases. The CDR3 loop spans 16 amino acids. V was trimmed by 5 bases and J by 7 bases, leaving 20 bases between them. CDR3: CASSATTGGDAEKLFF. As DNA, the CDR3 is TGTGCCAGCAGTGCTACAACCGGGGGGGACGCTGAAAAACTGTTTTTT.

Of note for this clonotype: Its ends do not fully match the called genes, so a read error is possible. The chain carries TRBV5-1 and TRBJ2-1, with 10 nucleotides matching TRBD2. Germline V CDR1 and CDR2: SGHRS, YFSETQ. This CDR3 is built from 15 residues. The CDR3 coding sequence is TGCGCCTGCAGCCTTCTAGCGGGGGTGGACAATGAGCAGTTCTTC. This codes for CACSLLAGVDNEQFF.

This clonotype has just one count. The chain links TRBV7-2 to TRBJ1-1; possibly TRBD1 for D (5 bases). Germline assignment: CDR1 SGHTA and CDR2 FQGNSA. The V end was cut by 5 bases, the J end by 2 bases, with 9 bases between. The CDR3 totals 13 residues. The DNA of the CDR3 is TGTGCCAGCAGCCAGCAGGGTAACACTGAAGCTTTCTTT. Translation gives CASSQQGNTEAFF.

This clonotype came up a few times. The rearrangement links TRBV7-2 to TRBJ1-1; no reliable D call. Germline-derived CDR1 and CDR2 are SGHTA and FQGNSA. The CDR3 length is 14 residues. V was clipped by 0 bases and J by 0 bases, with 5 bases between them. In DNA, the CDR3 is TGTGCCAGCAGCTTAGCAGACATGAACACTGAAGCTTTCTTT. This translates into CASSLADMNTEAFF.

This chain connects TRBV11-2 to TRBJ2-1, with 7 bases identical to TRBD2. The V segment lost 1 base and the J segment 8 bases; nucleotides outside the gene matches: 8. From germline, CDR1 is SGHAT and CDR2 FQNNGV. The CDR3 is made up of 15 amino acids. The CDR3 DNA follows: TGTGCCAGCAGCTTAGGGGCGGGAGTGGGAGATGAGCAGTTCTTC. Translating gives CASSLGAGVGDEQFF. The variable domain in full, with the rest retrieved from reference TRBV11-2 and TRBJ2-1, is EAGVAQSPRYKIIEKRQSVAFWCNPISGHATLYWYQQILGQGPKLLIQFQNNGVVDDSQLPKDRFSAERLKGVDSTLKIQPAKLEDSAVYLCASSLGAGVGDEQFFGPGTRLTVL.